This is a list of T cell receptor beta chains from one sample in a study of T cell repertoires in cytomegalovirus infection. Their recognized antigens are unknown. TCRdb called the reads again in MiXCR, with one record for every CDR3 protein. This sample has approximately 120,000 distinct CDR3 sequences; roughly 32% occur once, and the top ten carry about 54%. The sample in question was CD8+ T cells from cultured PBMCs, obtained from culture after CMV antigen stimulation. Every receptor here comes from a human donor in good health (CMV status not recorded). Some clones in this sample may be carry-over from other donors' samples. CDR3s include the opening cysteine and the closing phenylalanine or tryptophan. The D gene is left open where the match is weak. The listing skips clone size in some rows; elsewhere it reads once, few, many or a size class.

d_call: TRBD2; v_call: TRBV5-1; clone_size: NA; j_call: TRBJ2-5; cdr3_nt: TGCGCCAGCAGCGAGGCACTAGCGGGGGCCGGGGAGACCCAGTACTTC; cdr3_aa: CASSEALAGAGETQYF
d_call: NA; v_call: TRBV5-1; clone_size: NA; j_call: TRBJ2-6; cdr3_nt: TGCGCCAGCAGACGGATGGGGGCCGGGGCCAACGTCCTGACTTTC; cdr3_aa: CASRRMGAGANVLTF
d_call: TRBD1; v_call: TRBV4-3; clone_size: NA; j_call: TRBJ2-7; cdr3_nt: TGCGCCAGCAGCCAAGTGGTAGGGGGCGCCTACGAGCAGTACTTC; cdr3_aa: CASSQVVGGAYEQYF
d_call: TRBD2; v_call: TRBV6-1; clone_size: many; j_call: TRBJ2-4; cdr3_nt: TGTGCCAGCAGTGGAGGAGTAGCGGGGGTTTGGAACATTCAGTACTTC; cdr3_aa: CASSGGVAGVWNIQYF
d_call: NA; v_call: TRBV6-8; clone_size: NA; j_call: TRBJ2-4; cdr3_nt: TGTGCCAGCAGTTACTCGGTGGCAGGGAATAACATTCAGTACTTC; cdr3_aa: CASSYSVAGNNIQYF
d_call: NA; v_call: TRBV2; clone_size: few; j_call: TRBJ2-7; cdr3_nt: TGTGCCAGCAGTGACCCGGGTTCCTACGAGCAGTACTTC; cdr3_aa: CASSDPGSYEQYF
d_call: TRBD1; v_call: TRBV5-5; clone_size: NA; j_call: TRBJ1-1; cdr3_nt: TGTGCCAGCAGCTTGGAAGGGACAGGGTATACTGAAGCTTTCTTT; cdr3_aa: CASSLEGTGYTEAFF
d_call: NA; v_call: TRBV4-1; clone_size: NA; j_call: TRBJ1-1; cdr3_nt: TGCGCCAGCAGCCAAGGTCCAGGGCATGAAGCTTTCTTT; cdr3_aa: CASSQGPGHEAFF
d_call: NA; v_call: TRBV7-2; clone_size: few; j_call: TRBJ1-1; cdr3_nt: TGTGCCAGCAGCTTAACATCCAATCCGGGTTGGAACACTGAAGCTTTCTTT; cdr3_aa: CASSLTSNPGWNTEAFF
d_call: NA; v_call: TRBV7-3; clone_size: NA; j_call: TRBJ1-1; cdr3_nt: TGTGCCAGTGCCCGTGGGGCAGTAGATTGGACTTTCTTT; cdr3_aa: CASARGAVDWTFF
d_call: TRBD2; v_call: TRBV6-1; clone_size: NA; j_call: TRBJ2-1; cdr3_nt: TGTGCCAGCAGCTCCGGGACTAGTCTTTACGATGAGCAGTTCTTC; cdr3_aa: CASSSGTSLYDEQFF
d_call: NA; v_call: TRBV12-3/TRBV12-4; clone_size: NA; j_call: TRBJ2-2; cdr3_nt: TGTGCCAGCAGGGAGACATCTGGACGTAGCGGGGAGCTGTTTTTT; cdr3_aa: CASRETSGRSGELFF
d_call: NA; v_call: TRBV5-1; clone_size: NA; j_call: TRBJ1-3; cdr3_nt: TGCGCCAGCAGGACCCCCTCCTCGGGCTCTGGAAACACCATATATTTT; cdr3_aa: CASRTPSSGSGNTIYF
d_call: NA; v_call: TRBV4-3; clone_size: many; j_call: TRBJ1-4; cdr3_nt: TGCGCCAGCAGCCAAGACCGATCACGGGATGAAAAACTGTTTTTT; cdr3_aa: CASSQDRSRDEKLFF
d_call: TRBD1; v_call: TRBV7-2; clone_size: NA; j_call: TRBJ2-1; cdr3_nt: TGTGCCAGCAGCTTATCAGGGGGCCCGTACTACAATGAGCAGTTCTTC; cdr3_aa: CASSLSGGPYYNEQFF
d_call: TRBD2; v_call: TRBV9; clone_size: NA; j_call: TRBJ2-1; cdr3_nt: TGTGCCAGCAGCGTAGGTTCCGGGACTAGCGGCAATGAGCAGTTCTTC; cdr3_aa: CASSVGSGTSGNEQFF